These T cell receptor beta chains were read from a single sample in a study of blood T cell repertoires in COVID-19. Here immunoSEQ multiplex PCR was the method, and the copy in TCRdb shows in-frame clones only, minus some. Among around 300,000 clones, around 91% were seen once, and the ten largest hold 1%. The sample consisted of peripheral blood. All receptors come from a woman aged 40-49 years with COVID-19, enrolled during active disease. CDR3s include the opening cysteine and the closing phenylalanine or tryptophan. A D gene is named only where the DNA matches it firmly. A clone size is listed for some rows: how often the clone was seen (once, few, many), or a class if it is expanded.

v_gene	abundance	j_gene	d_gene	CDR3nt	CDR3aa
TRBV20-1	NA	TRBJ2-5	NA	TGCAGTGCTAGTGTGTCGGTAAACCAAGAGACCCAGTACTTC	CSASVSVNQETQYF
TRBV19	NA	TRBJ2-3	NA	TGTGCCAGTAGTATCGAAGGACTGGGAGATACGCAGTATTTT	CASSIEGLGDTQYF
TRBV7-2	NA	TRBJ2-1	NA	TGTGCCAGCACCTTTCGGGAAGGGGAGCAGTTCTTC	CASTFREGEQFF
TRBV6-2/TRBV6-3	NA	TRBJ2-3	NA	TGTGCCAGCAGTTACTCGAGGATGCCGGGTCAGGGCCCTAGCACAGATACGCAGTATTTT	CASSYSRMPGQGPSTDTQYF
TRBV27	once	TRBJ2-1	TRBD2	TGTGCCAGCAGTTTAGCGGGAGGGTACAATGAGCAGTTCTTC	CASSLAGGYNEQFF
TRBV18	NA	TRBJ2-2	TRBD1	TGTGCCAGCTCACCACTCGGCAGGGGGCGCCCCGGGGAGCTGTTTTTT	CASSPLGRGRPGELFF
TRBV19	NA	TRBJ2-4	TRBD1	TGTGCCAGTAGTACGACAGGGATAGCCAAAAACATTCAGTACTTC	CASSTTGIAKNIQYF
TRBV18	few	TRBJ1-4	TRBD1	TGTGCCAGCTCCACCGGGACAGGGTTCTCTGAAAAACTGTTTTTT	CASSTGTGFSEKLFF
TRBV5-5	NA	TRBJ1-4	NA	TGTGCCAGCAGCTTGGACCCTGTCAGTGCCCAACTGTTTTTT	CASSLDPVSAQLFF
TRBV11-2	NA	TRBJ2-2	NA	TGTGCCAGCAGCTTAGTCCGGCGGACAGAAACCGGGGAGCTGTTTTTT	CASSLVRRTETGELFF
TRBV5-8	NA	TRBJ1-1	NA	TGTGCCAGCAGCTTGACGGGGAGGGGACAGAACACTGAAGCTTTCTTT	CASSLTGRGQNTEAFF
TRBV27	NA	TRBJ2-7	NA	TGTGCCAGCAGACCGTCCGGGAGCTCCTACGAGCAGTACTTC	CASRPSGSSYEQYF
TRBV7-9	NA	TRBJ1-3	NA	TGTGCCAGCAGCGCTGTTTTGAGCGGGGGAAACACCATATATTTT	CASSAVLSGGNTIYF
TRBV5-1	NA	TRBJ1-5	NA	TGCGCCAGCAGCTTGGAAACAGATGCCCGGGGGCCCCAGCATTTT	CASSLETDARGPQHF
TRBV7-2	NA	TRBJ2-1	TRBD2	TGTGCCAGCAGCTTGGGACTAGCGGAATACAATGAGCAGTTCTTC	CASSLGLAEYNEQFF
TRBV4-1	NA	TRBJ1-6	NA	TGCGCCAGCAGCCAAGACCAGGGTTATAATTCACCCCTCCACTTT	CASSQDQGYNSPLHF
TRBV11-1	NA	TRBJ2-7	NA	TGTGCCAGCAGCTTAGGTTTCCAGGGGCCATCCTACGAGCAGTACTTC	CASSLGFQGPSYEQYF
TRBV11-2	NA	TRBJ2-3	TRBD2	TGTGCCAGCAGCCAAGCGGGGGGCAGCACAGATACGCAGTATTTT	CASSQAGGSTDTQYF
TRBV10-3	NA	TRBJ1-1	NA	TGTGCCATCAGTCCGGGGACTGAAGCTTTCTTT	CAISPGTEAFF
TRBV19	NA	TRBJ2-3	TRBD1	TGTGCCAGTAGCCCCAGGGGGCGAGGAGATACGCAGTATTTT	CASSPRGRGDTQYF
TRBV11-2	once	TRBJ1-3	NA	TGTGCCAGCAGCCCCACTGGAAACACCATATATTTT	CASSPTGNTIYF
TRBV6-2/TRBV6-3	NA	TRBJ1-4	NA	TGTGCCAGCAGTCACGGACAGTCCGGATGGGGGGAAAAACTGTTTTTT	CASSHGQSGWGEKLFF
TRBV3-1/TRBV3-2	NA	TRBJ1-2	NA	TGTGCCAGCACCCGGGGCGGGGTGTCTGGTGTCTATGGCTACACCTTC	CASTRGGVSGVYGYTF
TRBV6-5	few	TRBJ1-1	NA	TGTGCCAGCGCTCGGACAGACATGAACACTGAAGCTTTCTTT	CASARTDMNTEAFF
TRBV19	NA	TRBJ2-1	TRBD2	TGTGCCAGTAGTATAATGGCTAGCGGGAAGAATGAGCAGTTCTTC	CASSIMASGKNEQFF
TRBV7-9	NA	TRBJ2-3	NA	TGTGCCAGCAGCTTAGGCGCAGGTCTGGACACAGATACGCAGTATTTT	CASSLGAGLDTDTQYF